The source of this T cell receptor (beta chain) is a study of control samples from healthy donors and cancer patients. The data were produced by immunoSEQ multiplex PCR, yet TCRdb's version contains in-frame clones alone and is incomplete. The sample shows roughly 200,000 clones, roughly 94% of them seen only once. Germline trimming cut 1 base from V and 6 bases from J; bases unmatched to any gene: 8. The CDR3 spans 16 residues. Germline V gives CDR1 LGHDT, CDR2 YNNKEL (reference sequence). With regard to this clone: Other DNA sequences in the sample encode the same CDR3.

The chain recombines TRBV3-1 (or the pseudogene TRBV3-2) with TRBJ2-3; TRBD2 matches at 9 bases. The sample taken for sequencing was blood. The clonotype was recovered from a man aged 45 to 65 in good health. The CDR3 protein is CASSQVGGGARDTQYF. CDR3 coding DNA: TGTGCCAGCAGCCAAGTAGGCGGGGGGGCCAGGGATACGCAGTATTTT.